Included here is one T cell receptor beta chain sequence, with context. The antigen is unknown. The sample comes from a study of cytomegalovirus exposure and HLA in healthy donors. Findings and limits, study-wide: For most TCR sequences rarity was the rule, although some public TCRs occurred in many donors.

The protocol was immunoSEQ multiplex PCR, while the TCRdb copy is restricted to in-frame clones and leaves out a portion. The data show about 340,000 clones, about nine tenths seen once. This CDR3 is 13 amino acids long. V was clipped by 3 bases and J by 7 bases, with 12 bases between them. CDR1 and CDR2 (germline): MNHEY, SVGAGI. The sequence derives from a young woman in good health and CMV-seronegative. Sequenced material: PBMCs. This rearrangement joins TRBV6-5 to TRBJ1-1; D not certain. CDR3 nucleotide sequence: TGTGCCAGCAGTTATGCGGAGAGGGTTGAAGCTTTCTTT. This gives the protein CASSYAERVEAFF.